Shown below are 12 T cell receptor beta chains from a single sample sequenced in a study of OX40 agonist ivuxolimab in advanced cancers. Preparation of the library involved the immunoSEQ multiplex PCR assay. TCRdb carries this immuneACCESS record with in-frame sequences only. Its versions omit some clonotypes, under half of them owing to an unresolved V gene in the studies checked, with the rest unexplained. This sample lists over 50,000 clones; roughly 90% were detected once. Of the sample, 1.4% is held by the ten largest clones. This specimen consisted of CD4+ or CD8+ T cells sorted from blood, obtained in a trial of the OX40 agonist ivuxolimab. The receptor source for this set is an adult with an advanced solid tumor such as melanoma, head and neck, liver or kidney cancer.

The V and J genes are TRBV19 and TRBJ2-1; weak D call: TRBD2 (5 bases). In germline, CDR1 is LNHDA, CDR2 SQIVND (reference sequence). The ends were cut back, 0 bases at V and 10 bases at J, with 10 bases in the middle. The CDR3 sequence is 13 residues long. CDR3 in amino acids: CASSIDLTGEQFF. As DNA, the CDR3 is TGTGCCAGTAGTATAGATCTAACGGGGGAGCAGTTCTTC. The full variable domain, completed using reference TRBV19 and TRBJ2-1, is DGGITQSPKYLFRKEGQNVTLSCEQNLNHDAMYWYRQDPGQGLRLIYYSQIVNDFQKGDIAEGYSVSREKKESFPLTVTSAQKNPTAFYLCASSIDLTGEQFFGPGTRLTVL.

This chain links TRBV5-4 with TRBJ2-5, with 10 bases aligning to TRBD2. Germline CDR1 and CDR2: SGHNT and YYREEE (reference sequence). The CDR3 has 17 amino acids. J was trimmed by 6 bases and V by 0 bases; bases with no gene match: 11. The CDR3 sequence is CASSLDGASGSRKTQYF. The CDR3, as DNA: TGTGCCAGCAGCTTGGACGGAGCTAGCGGGAGCAGAAAGACCCAGTACTTC.

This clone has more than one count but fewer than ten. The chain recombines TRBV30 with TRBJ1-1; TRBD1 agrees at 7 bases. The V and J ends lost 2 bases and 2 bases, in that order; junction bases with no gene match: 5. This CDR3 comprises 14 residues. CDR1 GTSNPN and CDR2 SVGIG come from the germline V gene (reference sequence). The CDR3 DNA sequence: TGTGCCTGGAGTTTGGGACAGTTTAACACTGAAGCTTTCTTT. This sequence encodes CAWSLGQFNTEAFF.

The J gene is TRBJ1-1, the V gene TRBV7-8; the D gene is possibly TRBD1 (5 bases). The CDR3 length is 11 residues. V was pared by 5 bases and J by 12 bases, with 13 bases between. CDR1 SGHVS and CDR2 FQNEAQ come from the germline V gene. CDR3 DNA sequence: TGTGCCAGCAGCGCAGGGTTTGGATCTTTCTTT. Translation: CASSAGFGSFF.

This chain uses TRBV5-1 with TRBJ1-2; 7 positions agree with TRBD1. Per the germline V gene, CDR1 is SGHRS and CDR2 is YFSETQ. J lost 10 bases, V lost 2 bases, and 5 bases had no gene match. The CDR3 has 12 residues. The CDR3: CASSLPGQLYTF. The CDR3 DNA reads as TGCGCCAGCAGCTTACCGGGACAGCTCTACACCTTC.

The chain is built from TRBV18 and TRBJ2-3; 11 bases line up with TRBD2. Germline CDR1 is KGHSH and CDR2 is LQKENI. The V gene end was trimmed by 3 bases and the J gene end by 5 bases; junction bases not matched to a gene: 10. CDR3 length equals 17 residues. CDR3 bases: TGTGCCAGCTCACCGAGAGCTAGCGGGGGGCAGAGAGATACGCAGTATTTT. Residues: CASSPRASGGQRDTQYF.

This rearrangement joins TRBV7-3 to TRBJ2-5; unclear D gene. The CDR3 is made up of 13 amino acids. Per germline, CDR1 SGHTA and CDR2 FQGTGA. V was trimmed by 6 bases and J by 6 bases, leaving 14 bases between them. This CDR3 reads CASRLPPDKTQYF. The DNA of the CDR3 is TGTGCCAGCAGGCTGCCCCCGGATAAGACCCAGTACTTC.

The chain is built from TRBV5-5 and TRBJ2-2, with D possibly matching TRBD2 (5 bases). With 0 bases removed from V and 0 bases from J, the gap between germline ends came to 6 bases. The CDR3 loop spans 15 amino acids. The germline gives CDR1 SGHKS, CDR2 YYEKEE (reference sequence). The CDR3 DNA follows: TGTGCCAGCAGCTTGGACGGGGCGAACACCGGGGAGCTGTTTTTT. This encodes CASSLDGANTGELFF.

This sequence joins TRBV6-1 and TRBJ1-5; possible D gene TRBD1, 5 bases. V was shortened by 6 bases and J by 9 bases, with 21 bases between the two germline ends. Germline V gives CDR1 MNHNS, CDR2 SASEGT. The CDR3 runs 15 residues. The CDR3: CASRVDSTPSWPQHF. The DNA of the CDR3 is TGTGCCAGCAGAGTAGACAGTACCCCATCTTGGCCCCAGCATTTT.

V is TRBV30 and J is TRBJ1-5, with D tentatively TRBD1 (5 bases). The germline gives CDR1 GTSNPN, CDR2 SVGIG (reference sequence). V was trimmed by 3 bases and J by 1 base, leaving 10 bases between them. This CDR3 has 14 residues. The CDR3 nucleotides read TGTGCCTGGAGGACAGATGGAAGCAATCAGCCCCAGCATTTT. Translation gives CAWRTDGSNQPQHF.

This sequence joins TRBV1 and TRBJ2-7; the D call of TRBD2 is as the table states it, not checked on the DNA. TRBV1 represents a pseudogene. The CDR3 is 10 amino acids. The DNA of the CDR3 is TGCACCAGACTAGTCTACGAGCAGTACTTC. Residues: CTRLVYEQYF.

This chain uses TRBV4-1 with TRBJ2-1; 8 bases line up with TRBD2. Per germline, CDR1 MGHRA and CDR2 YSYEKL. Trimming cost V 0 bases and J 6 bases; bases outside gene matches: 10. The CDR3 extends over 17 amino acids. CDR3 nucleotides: TGCGCCAGCAGCCAAGATCGGACGGGAGGGCCCCGCAATGAGCAGTTCTTC. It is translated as CASSQDRTGGPRNEQFF.